This TCR beta chain comes out of a study of blood T cell repertoires in COVID-19. TCRdb keeps only in-frame clones here, not all; method: immunoSEQ multiplex PCR. The table shows 200,000 to 250,000 clones, with approximately 80% occurring only once. The CDR3 spans 17 residues. Germline trimming cut 7 bases from V and 2 bases from J; bases unmatched to any gene: 11. Looked up from germline, CDR1 is MNHEY and CDR2 is SVGEGT. The receptor comes from a woman older than 75 with COVID-19, enrolled during active disease. Sequencing used peripheral blood. The chain combines TRBV6-2 or TRBV6-3 with TRBJ2-2; 9 positions agree with TRBD1. CDR3 amino acids: CASTPGLGQGNTGELFF. CDR3 nucleotide sequence: TGTGCCAGCACCCCCGGGTTGGGACAGGGAAACACCGGGGAGCTGTTTTTT.